This T cell receptor (beta chain) appears in the sequencing data of a study of STAT3 mutations in large granular lymphocyte leukemia. Overall study findings and caveats: All newly emerging clones after therapy were STAT3 wild type. Sampling intervals varied between patients and samples. Every T-cell large granular lymphocyte leukemia patient had at least one immunodominant TCR beta clonotype. In several patients, dominant TCR clone burden exceeded STAT3 mutant burden, suggesting STAT3 mutation arose secondarily. No sample exists from the first appearance of each clone.

Here immunoSEQ multiplex PCR was the method, and the copy in TCRdb shows in-frame clones only, minus some. The sample has over 30,000 clones, approximately 86% seen once. The V gene's germline CDR1 is SGHRS and CDR2 YFSETQ. The CDR3 is 14 residues long. V lost 4 bases and J lost 6, with 14 bases in between. Regarding this clone: As yet, its antigen is unknown.

What was sequenced was peripheral blood mononuclear cells. V is TRBV5-1 and J is TRBJ2-4; tentative D call: TRBD1 (6 bases). The sequence came from a man in his sixties with T-cell large granular lymphocyte leukemia. Some clones in this sample may be carry-over from other donors' samples. Here the CDR3 reads CASSPGRGPNIQYF. The CDR3 DNA follows: TGCGCCAGCAGCCCAGGCAGGGGTCCAAACATTCAGTACTTC.